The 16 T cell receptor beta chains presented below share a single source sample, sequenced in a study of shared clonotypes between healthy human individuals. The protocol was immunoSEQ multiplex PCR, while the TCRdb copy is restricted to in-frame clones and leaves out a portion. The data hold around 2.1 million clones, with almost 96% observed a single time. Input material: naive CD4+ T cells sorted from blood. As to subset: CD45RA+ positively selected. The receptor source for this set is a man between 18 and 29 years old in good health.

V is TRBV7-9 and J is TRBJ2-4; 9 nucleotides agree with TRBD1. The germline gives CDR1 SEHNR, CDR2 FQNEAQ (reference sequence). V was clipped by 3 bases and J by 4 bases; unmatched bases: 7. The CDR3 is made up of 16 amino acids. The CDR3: CASSFTSGTGKNIQYF. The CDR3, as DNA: TGTGCCAGCAGCTTTACCTCCGGGACAGGGAAAAACATTCAGTACTTC.

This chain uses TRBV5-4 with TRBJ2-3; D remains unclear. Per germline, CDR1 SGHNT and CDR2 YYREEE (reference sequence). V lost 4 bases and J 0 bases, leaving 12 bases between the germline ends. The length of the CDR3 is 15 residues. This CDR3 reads CASSPIGPSTDTQYF. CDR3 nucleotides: TGTGCCAGCAGCCCTATTGGGCCTAGCACAGATACGCAGTATTTT.

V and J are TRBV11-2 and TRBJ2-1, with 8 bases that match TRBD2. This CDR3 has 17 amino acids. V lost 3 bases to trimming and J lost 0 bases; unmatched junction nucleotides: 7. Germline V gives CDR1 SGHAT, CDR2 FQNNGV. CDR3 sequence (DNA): TGTGCCAGCAGCTTTACCGGGGGGGCAAACTCCTACAATGAGCAGTTCTTC. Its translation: CASSFTGGANSYNEQFF.

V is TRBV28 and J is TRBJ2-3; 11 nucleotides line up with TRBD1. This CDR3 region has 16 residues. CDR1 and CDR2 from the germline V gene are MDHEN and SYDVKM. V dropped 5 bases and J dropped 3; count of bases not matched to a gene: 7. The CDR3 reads CASSPLGQGATDTQYF. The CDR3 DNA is TGTGCCAGCAGTCCTTTAGGACAGGGGGCTACAGATACGCAGTATTTT. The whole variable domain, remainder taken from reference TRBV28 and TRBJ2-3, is DVKVTQSSRYLVKRTGEKVFLECVQDMDHENMFWYRQDPGLGLRLIYFSYDVKMKEKGDIPEGYSVSREKKERFSLILESASTNQTSMYLCASSPLGQGATDTQYFGPGTRLTVL.

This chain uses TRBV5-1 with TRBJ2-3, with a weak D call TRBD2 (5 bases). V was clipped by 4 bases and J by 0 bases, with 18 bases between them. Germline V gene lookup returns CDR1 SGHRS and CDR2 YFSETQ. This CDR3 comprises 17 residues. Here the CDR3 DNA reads TGCGCCAGCAGCCGCGTCGGGGTGAGAACAAGCACAGATACGCAGTATTTT. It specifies CASSRVGVRTSTDTQYF.

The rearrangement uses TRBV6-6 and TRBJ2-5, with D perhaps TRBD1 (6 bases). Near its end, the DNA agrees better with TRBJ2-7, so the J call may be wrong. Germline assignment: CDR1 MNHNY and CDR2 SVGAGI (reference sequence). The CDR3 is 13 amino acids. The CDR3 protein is CASSSGTIYEQYF. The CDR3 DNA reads TGTGCCAGCAGTTCCGGGACAATCTACGAGCAGTACTTC.

The CDR3 DNA reads TGCGCCAGCAGCCTTGAGCTGCCAGGGGTCAGGGATTCACCCCTCCACTTT. This codes for CASSLELPGVRDSPLHF. V gene TRBV4-3 combines with J gene TRBJ1-6; a possible D gene is TRBD1 (6 bases). This CDR3 spans 17 amino acids. Trimming cost V 4 bases and J 8 bases, with 21 bases left between them. Germline V lookup: CDR1 LGHNA, CDR2 YSLEER.

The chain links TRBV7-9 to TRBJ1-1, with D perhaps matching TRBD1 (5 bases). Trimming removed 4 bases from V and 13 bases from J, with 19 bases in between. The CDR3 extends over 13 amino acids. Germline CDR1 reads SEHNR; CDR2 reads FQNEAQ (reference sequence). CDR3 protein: CASSYVGTSPLFF. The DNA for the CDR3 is TGTGCCAGCAGCTATGTCGGGACCTCTCCTCTTTTCTTT.

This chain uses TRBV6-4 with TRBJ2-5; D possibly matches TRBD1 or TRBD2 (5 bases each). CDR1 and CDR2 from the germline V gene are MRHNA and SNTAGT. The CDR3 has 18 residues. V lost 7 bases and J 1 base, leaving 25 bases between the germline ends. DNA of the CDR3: TGTGCCAGCAACCAACCCCCTTCAGGGAGCCGAATCCAAGAGACCCAGTACTTC. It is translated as CASNQPPSGSRIQETQYF.

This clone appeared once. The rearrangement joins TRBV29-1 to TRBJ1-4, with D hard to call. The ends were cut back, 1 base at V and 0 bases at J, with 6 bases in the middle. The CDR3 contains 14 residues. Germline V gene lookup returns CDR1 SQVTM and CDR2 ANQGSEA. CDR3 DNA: TGCAGCGTTGAAGCTGGGGCAACTAATGAAAAACTGTTTTTT. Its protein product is CSVEAGATNEKLFF.

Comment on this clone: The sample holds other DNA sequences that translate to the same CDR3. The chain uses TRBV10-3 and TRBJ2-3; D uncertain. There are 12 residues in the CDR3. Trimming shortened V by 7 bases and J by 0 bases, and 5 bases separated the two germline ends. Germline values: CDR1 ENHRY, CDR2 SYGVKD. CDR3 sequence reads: CAIKGSTDTQYF. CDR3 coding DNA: TGTGCCATCAAAGGCAGCACAGATACGCAGTATTTT.

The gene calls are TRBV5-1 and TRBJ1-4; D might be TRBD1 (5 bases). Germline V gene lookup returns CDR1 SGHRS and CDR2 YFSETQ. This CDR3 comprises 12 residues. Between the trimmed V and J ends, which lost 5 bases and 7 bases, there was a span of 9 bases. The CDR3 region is CASRGRGEKLFF. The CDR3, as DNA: TGCGCCAGCAGGGGGAGGGGTGAAAAACTGTTTTTT.

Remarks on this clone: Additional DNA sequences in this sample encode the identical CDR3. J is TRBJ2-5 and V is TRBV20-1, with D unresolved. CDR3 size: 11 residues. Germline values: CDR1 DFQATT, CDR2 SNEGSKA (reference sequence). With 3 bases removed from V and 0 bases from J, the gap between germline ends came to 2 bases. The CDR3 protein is CSASYQETQYF. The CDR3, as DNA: TGCAGTGCTAGCTACCAAGAGACCCAGTACTTC.

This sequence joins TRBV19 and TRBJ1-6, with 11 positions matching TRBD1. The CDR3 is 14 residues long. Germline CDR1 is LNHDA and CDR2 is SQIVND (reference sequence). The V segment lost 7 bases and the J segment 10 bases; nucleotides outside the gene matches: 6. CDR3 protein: CASTSRDRGSPLHF. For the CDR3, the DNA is TGTGCCAGTACCAGCCGGGACAGGGGGTCACCCCTCCACTTT.

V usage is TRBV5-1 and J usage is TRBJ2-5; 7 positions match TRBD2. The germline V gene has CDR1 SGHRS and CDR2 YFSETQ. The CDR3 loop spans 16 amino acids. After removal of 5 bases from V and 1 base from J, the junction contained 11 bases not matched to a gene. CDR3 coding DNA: TGCGCCAGCAGACCCCGGGGGGACTTCCCCCAAGAGACCCAGTACTTC. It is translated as CASRPRGDFPQETQYF.

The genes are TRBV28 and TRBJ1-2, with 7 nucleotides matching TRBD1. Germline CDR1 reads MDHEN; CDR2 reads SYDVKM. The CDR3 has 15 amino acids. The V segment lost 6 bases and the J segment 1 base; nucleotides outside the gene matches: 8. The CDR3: CASRETGEINYGYTF. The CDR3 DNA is TGTGCCAGCAGGGAAACAGGGGAAATTAACTATGGCTACACCTTC.